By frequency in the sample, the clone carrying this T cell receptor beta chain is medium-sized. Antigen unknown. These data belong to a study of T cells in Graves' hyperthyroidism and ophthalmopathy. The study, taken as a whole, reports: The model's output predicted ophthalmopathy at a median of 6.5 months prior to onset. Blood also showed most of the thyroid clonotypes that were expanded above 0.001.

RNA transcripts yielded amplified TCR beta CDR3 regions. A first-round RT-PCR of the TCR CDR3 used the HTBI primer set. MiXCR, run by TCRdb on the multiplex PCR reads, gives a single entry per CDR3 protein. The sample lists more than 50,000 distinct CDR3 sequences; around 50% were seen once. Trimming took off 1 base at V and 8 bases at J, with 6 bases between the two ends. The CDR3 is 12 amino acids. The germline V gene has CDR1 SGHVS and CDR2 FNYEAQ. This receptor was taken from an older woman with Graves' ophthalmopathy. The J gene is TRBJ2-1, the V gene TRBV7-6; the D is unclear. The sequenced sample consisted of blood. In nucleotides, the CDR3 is TGTGCCAGCAGCTTAGGCGTTTATGAGCAGTTCTTC. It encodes CASSLGVYEQFF.